These 23 T cell receptor beta chains were sequenced from one sample in a study of T cell responses to AZD1222 COVID-19 vaccine. Data came from immunoSEQ multiplex PCR; TCRdb stores just in-frame clones and leaves some out. Of 130,000 to 150,000 clones listed, 85% to 95% are singletons. The specimen comprised peripheral blood, sampled on day 0 of AZD1222 vaccination. The receptor source for this set is an adult in good health.

J is TRBJ1-1 and V is TRBV18; no firm D call. The CDR3 is 15 residues long. V was pared by 5 bases and J by 7 bases, with 20 bases between. Looked up from germline, CDR1 is KGHSH and CDR2 is LQKENI. The DNA of the CDR3 is TGTGCCAGCTCAGTAGCAGGCAGCTTAGGGAGTGAAGCTTTCTTT. Encoded protein: CASSVAGSLGSEAFF.

This sequence joins TRBV6-5 and TRBJ1-2; D unresolved. V was clipped by 4 bases and J by 1 base, with 7 bases between them. Germline V gives CDR1 MNHEY, CDR2 SVGAGI. The CDR3 loop spans 13 amino acids. CDR3 region: CASSSRVNYGYTF. DNA for the CDR3: TGTGCCAGCAGTTCCAGAGTTAACTATGGCTACACCTTC.

This chain uses TRBV9 with TRBJ2-3; 9 bases line up with TRBD2. V dropped 0 bases and J dropped 11; count of bases not matched to a gene: 7. The length of the CDR3 is 14 residues. CDR1 is SGDLS and CDR2 is YYNGEE in the germline V gene. CDR3 DNA: TGTGCCAGCAGCGTAGATTCAGGACTAGCGATGCAGTATTTT. Amino acid sequence: CASSVDSGLAMQYF. Full variable domain (missing parts from reference TRBV9 and TRBJ2-3): DSGVTQTPKHLITATGQRVTLRCSPRSGDLSVYWYQQSLDQGLQFLIQYYNGEERAKGNILERFSAQQFPDLHSELNLSSLELGDSALYFCASSVDSGLAMQYFGPGTRLTVL.

In nucleotides, the CDR3 is TGTGCCAGCAGCTCCGGGGGTCTGCCGCGGGGTGGGTTTGGCACAGATACGCAGTATTTT. It is translated as CASSSGGLPRGGFGTDTQYF. The gene calls are TRBV11-3 and TRBJ2-3; a possible D gene is TRBD2 (6 bases). Trimming took 4 bases from V and 1 from J, leaving 27 bases between them. Germline V gene data show CDR1 as SGHNT and CDR2 as YENEEA. There are 20 residues in the CDR3.

The rearrangement uses TRBV7-2 and TRBJ2-7; D is perhaps TRBD2 (5 bases). Per germline, CDR1 SGHTA and CDR2 FQGNSA. The CDR3 contains 14 residues. The ends were cut back, 5 bases at V and 6 bases at J, with 17 bases in the middle. CDR3 in amino acids: CASSRGLSLGEQYF. The CDR3 nucleotides read TGTGCCAGCAGCCGCGGGCTATCTCTCGGCGAGCAGTACTTC.

The genes are TRBV5-1 and TRBJ2-5; 10 nucleotides match TRBD1. The germline V gene encodes CDR1 SGHRS and CDR2 YFSETQ. This CDR3 has 14 amino acids. V trimming: 2 bases; J trimming: 7 bases; junction bases outside the gene matches: 5. Here the CDR3 reads CASSFGTGERTQYF. The CDR3, as DNA: TGCGCCAGCAGCTTCGGGACAGGGGAGCGGACCCAGTACTTC.

The CDR3 spells CASSRRLAGDNEQFF. CDR3 DNA sequence: TGTGCCAGCAGCCGTAGACTAGCGGGGGACAATGAGCAGTTCTTC. V usage is TRBV4-2 and J usage is TRBJ2-1; 12 nucleotides align to TRBD2. The CDR3 spans 15 residues. Germline-derived CDR1 and CDR2 are LGHNA and YNFKEQ. Trimming took 4 bases from V and 5 from J; bases not matched to a gene: 3.

The genes are TRBV9 and TRBJ1-1; perhaps TRBD1 as D (5 bases). Trimming took 4 bases from V and 1 from J, leaving 14 bases between them. The CDR3 spans 15 residues. Germline CDR1 is SGDLS and CDR2 is YYNGEE. In nucleotides, the CDR3 is TGTGCCAGCAGCCCTCCGGGGGACGGGAACACTGAAGCTTTCTTT. Its translation: CASSPPGDGNTEAFF.

The rearrangement joins TRBV29-1 to TRBJ1-1; possible D gene TRBD1, 5 bases. Germline-derived CDR1 and CDR2 are SQVTM and ANQGSEA. The CDR3 runs to 14 residues. V was trimmed by 4 bases and J by 6 bases, leaving 18 bases between them. CDR3 nucleotide sequence: TGCAGCGTTGGTGGAGAAAGAGTAGGGGCTGAAGCTTTCTTT. Its translation: CSVGGERVGAEAFF.

J is TRBJ1-4 and V is TRBV27; D call uncertain. Trimming cost V 2 bases and J 5 bases, with 9 bases left between them. Germline V gene data show CDR1 as MNHEY and CDR2 as SMNVEV (reference sequence). This CDR3 contains 14 residues. CDR3 loop: CASSLRAVNEKLFF. CDR3 nucleotide sequence: TGTGCCAGCAGTTTACGGGCGGTGAATGAAAAACTGTTTTTT.

The chain carries TRBV27 and TRBJ2-7, with 8 bases that match TRBD2. The CDR3 spans 16 residues. Germline trimming cut 1 base from V and 1 base from J; bases unmatched to any gene: 6. Germline assignment: CDR1 MNHEY and CDR2 SMNVEV (reference sequence). CDR3 loop: CASSLYLAGFSYEQYF. The CDR3 DNA sequence: TGTGCCAGCAGTTTATATCTAGCGGGCTTTTCCTACGAGCAGTACTTC.

V gene TRBV6-6 combines with J gene TRBJ2-7; no firm D call. V was clipped by 1 base and J by 5 bases, with 6 bases between them. Germline assignment: CDR1 MNHNY and CDR2 SVGAGI (reference sequence). The CDR3 runs to 12 residues. Written as DNA, the CDR3 is TGTGCCAGCAGTTACTTGGCGGACGAGCAGTACTTC. This encodes CASSYLADEQYF.

The chain has TRBV6-5 and TRBJ2-7; D is unresolved. Germline CDR1 MNHEY, CDR2 SVGAGI. The CDR3 has 13 residues. Trimming removed 2 bases from V and 0 bases from J, with 5 bases in between. CDR3 sequence: CASSYGVSYEQYF. The CDR3 DNA follows: TGTGCCAGCAGTTACGGGGTCTCCTACGAGCAGTACTTC.

This chain connects TRBV18 to TRBJ2-7, with TRBD2 identical over 7 bases. The germline V gene encodes CDR1 KGHSH and CDR2 LQKENI. The length of the CDR3 is 13 residues. The junction had 2 bases not matched to a gene; V was cut back by 6 bases and J by 0 bases. The CDR3 DNA follows: TGTGCCAGCTCCGGACTAGGCTCCTACGAGCAGTACTTC. This translates into CASSGLGSYEQYF.

The chain couples TRBV12-3 or TRBV12-4 to TRBJ2-2, with 7 bases aligning to TRBD1. This CDR3 contains 13 residues. After removal of 6 bases from V and 6 bases from J, the junction contained 4 bases not matched to a gene. CDR3 in amino acids: CASRPGTAGELFF. The CDR3 region has the DNA TGTGCCAGCAGACCCGGGACAGCCGGGGAGCTGTTTTTT.

This rearrangement joins TRBV28 to TRBJ1-2; TRBD1 matches 8 bases. The CDR3 is 13 residues long. CDR1 is MDHEN and CDR2 is SYDVKM in the germline V gene. V shed 3 bases and J 10 bases; nucleotides not matched to a gene: 7. DNA for the CDR3: TGTGCCAGCAGTTTGAAACAGGGGGAGGACTACACCTTC. Translation: CASSLKQGEDYTF.

In this sample, this clone turned up once. The V gene is TRBV19, the J gene TRBJ1-2; TRBD1 might be the D (5 bases). The CDR3 consists of 15 residues. Trimming pared 10 bases from V and 1 base from J, leaving 19 bases between. Germline V gives CDR1 LNHDA, CDR2 SQIVND (reference sequence). The CDR3 DNA reads TGTGCCACGGGGGATCTGGGCAGGGATAACTATGGCTACACCTTC. Amino acid sequence: CATGDLGRDNYGYTF.

V is TRBV2 and J is TRBJ2-7, with 9 bases lining up with TRBD2. J gave up 3 bases and V 7 bases, and 7 bases lay outside the gene matches. Germline assignment: CDR1 SNHLY and CDR2 FYNNEI. The CDR3 loop spans 14 amino acids. The CDR3 reads CASTEREAYYEQYF. For the CDR3, the DNA is TGTGCCAGCACTGAGCGGGAGGCTTACTACGAGCAGTACTTC.

In nucleotides, the CDR3 is TGTGCCAGCAGCTTAGCGAGCGGACAGGGGAACACTGAAGCTTTCTTT. Translated: CASSLASGQGNTEAFF. The V gene is TRBV7-9, the J gene TRBJ1-1; TRBD1 agrees at 8 bases. This CDR3 is 16 amino acids long. CDR1 is SEHNR, CDR2 FQNEAQ, per germline (reference sequence). V was clipped by 0 bases and J by 1 base; unmatched bases: 4. Together with reference TRBV7-9 and TRBJ1-1, the CDR3 gives the full variable domain: DTGVSQNPRHKITKRGQNVTFRCDPISEHNRLYWYRQTLGQGPEFLTYFQNEAQLEKSRLLSDRFSAERPKGSFSTLEIQRTEQGDSAMYLCASSLASGQGNTEAFFGQGTRLTVV.

The rearrangement links TRBV3-1 (or the pseudogene TRBV3-2) to TRBJ1-5; TRBD1 is a possible D gene (6 bases). Per germline, CDR1 LGHDT and CDR2 YNNKEL (reference sequence). The CDR3 covers 12 residues. Trimming stripped 8 bases from V and 7 bases from J, with 12 bases between. CDR3: CASPKGVQPQHF. The CDR3 DNA reads TGTGCCAGCCCTAAGGGGGTCCAGCCCCAGCATTTT.

In DNA form, the CDR3 reads TGTGCCAGCAGCCGTACGACTGGGTACTCTGGAAACACCATATATTTT. Encoded protein: CASSRTTGYSGNTIYF. The rearrangement links TRBV27 to TRBJ1-3; D is uncertain. V lost 6 bases and J 0 bases, leaving 15 bases between the germline ends. Germline V CDR1 and CDR2: MNHEY, SMNVEV (reference sequence). The CDR3 covers 16 residues.

The chain recombines TRBV5-4 with TRBJ1-1; D not certain. Between the trimmed V and J ends, which lost 0 bases and 0 bases, there was a span of 12 bases. Germline lookup yields CDR1 SGHNT and CDR2 YYREEE (reference sequence). The CDR3 runs 16 residues. CDR3 in amino acids: CASSLASGQMNTEAFF. In DNA, the CDR3 is TGTGCCAGCAGCTTGGCAAGCGGGCAAATGAACACTGAAGCTTTCTTT. The variable domain in full, completed from reference TRBV5-4 and TRBJ1-1, reads ETGVTQSPTHLIKTRGQQVTLRCSSQSGHNTVSWYQQALGQGPQFIFQYYREEENGRGNFPPRFSGLQFPNYSSELNVNALELDDSALYLCASSLASGQMNTEAFFGQGTRLTVV.

This clone was seen a few times. The rearrangement uses TRBV10-2 and TRBJ1-1; D is perhaps TRBD1 (5 bases). This CDR3 is built from 16 residues. Germline loops: CDR1 WSHSY, CDR2 SAAADI. V gave up 2 bases and J gave up 1 base, with 14 bases separating them. DNA for the CDR3: TGCGCCAGCAGTGAGGATATTGGACACTCGAACACTGAAGCTTTCTTT. Protein sequence: CASSEDIGHSNTEAFF.